This T cell receptor beta chain stems from a study of T-cell memory formation after mild COVID-19. The length of the CDR3 is 17 residues. Looked up from germline, CDR1 is SGHTA and CDR2 is FQGNSA. Trimming removed 2 bases from V and 1 base from J, with 17 bases in between. TCRdb independently ran MiXCR on the 5' RACE reads; one entry per CDR3 protein. This table has under 250,000 distinct CDR3 sequences, roughly 10% appearing once. This receptor was obtained from a man aged 18 to 29 who had mild COVID-19 (a few samples of this study predate the infection). Cell type and time point are not known. Specimen: PBMCs or a T cell subset sorted from them (not recorded which). The V call is TRBV7-2, the J call TRBJ2-5, with TRBD2 as a possible D gene (5 bases). In nucleotides, the CDR3 is TGTGCCAGCAGCTTAAGTGACTGGCTTGCGGGCCAAGAGACCCAGTACTTC. It encodes CASSLSDWLAGQETQYF.